This T cell receptor (beta chain) was retrieved from a study of T-cell memory formation after mild COVID-19. Study-wide results and caveats: There was a balanced CD4/CD8 profile in clones contracting day 15 to 85, and later expanders leaned CD4+.

With respect to this clonotype: Its antigen is unknown.

Using its own MiXCR run on the 5' RACE reads, TCRdb lists one record per CDR3 protein. Altogether more than 250,000 distinct CDR3 sequences are present, approximately 19% being singletons, with the ten largest covering more than 20%. The source material was PBMCs or a T cell subset sorted from them (not recorded which). This receptor was obtained from a man aged 18 to 35 who had mild COVID-19 (a few samples of this study predate the infection). Cell type and time point are not known.

CDR3: CASSSLGLAGGGDTQYF. The CDR3 DNA reads TGTGCCAGCAGCTCGCTGGGGCTAGCGGGGGGCGGCGATACGCAGTATTTT. The chain uses TRBV7-3 and TRBJ2-3, with 11 bases that match TRBD2. J was trimmed by 6 bases and V by 4 bases; bases with no gene match: 12. The CDR3 loop spans 17 amino acids. Germline loops: CDR1 SGHTA, CDR2 FQGTGA.